The rows below give T cell receptor beta chains drawn from one sample of a study of T-cell reconstitution after alpha-beta-depleted transplantation in children. TCRdb recomputed calls from the PCR reads with MiXCR, one row per CDR3 protein. This table holds roughly 670,000 distinct CDR3 sequences, under 15% found once. Sequencing used PBMCs, obtained before TCRalphabeta/CD19-depleted stem cell transplant. All receptors come from a girl aged 2-10 years with congenital amegakaryocytic thrombocytopenia, due to receive a stem cell transplant. The CDR3 runs from the conserved cysteine through the conserved F or W. The D gene is left open where the match is weak. Rows give clone size only sometimes, using once, few, many, or a class for an expanded clone.

cdr3_nt: TGCAGTGCTAGAGAGTTAAGTACCGTCCGGCAGTTCTTC
cdr3_aa: CSARELSTVRQFF
j_call: TRBJ2-1
v_call: TRBV20-1
cdr3_length: 13
clone_size: many
d_call: NA

cdr3_nt: TGTGCTAGTGGTCCACTCCCTAGCGGGAGGGCCCTCTCCAATGAGCAGTTCTTC
cdr3_aa: CASGPLPSGRALSNEQFF
j_call: TRBJ2-1
v_call: TRBV12-5
cdr3_length: 18
clone_size: many
d_call: TRBD2

cdr3_nt: TGTGCCACCCTCATGGTCAGAGTCTCTGGGGCCAACGTCCTGACTTTC
cdr3_aa: CATLMVRVSGANVLTF
j_call: TRBJ2-6
v_call: TRBV28
cdr3_length: 16
clone_size: many
d_call: NA

cdr3_nt: TGTGCCAGCAGCTTGGCCAATCTTATCGGGAGTAGGACCGGGGAGCTGTTTTTT
cdr3_aa: CASSLANLIGSRTGELFF
j_call: TRBJ2-2
v_call: TRBV5-5
cdr3_length: 18
clone_size: few
d_call: NA

cdr3_nt: TGTGCCTGGAGTGTCAGTAAGACCCTATCTGGGGCCAACGTCCTGACTTTC
cdr3_aa: CAWSVSKTLSGANVLTF
j_call: TRBJ2-6
v_call: TRBV30
cdr3_length: 17
clone_size: many
d_call: NA

cdr3_nt: TGCGCCAGCAGCACAGCGGGAAATAACGGGGAGCTGTTTTTT
cdr3_aa: CASSTAGNNGELFF
j_call: TRBJ2-2
v_call: TRBV5-1
cdr3_length: 14
clone_size: NA
d_call: TRBD2

cdr3_nt: TGTGCCAGCAGCTTTCCCCACGGAGAGACCCAGTACTTC
cdr3_aa: CASSFPHGETQYF
j_call: TRBJ2-5
v_call: TRBV5-6
cdr3_length: 13
clone_size: NA
d_call: NA

cdr3_nt: TGCGCCAGCAGCTTGGAGGGTAGCCCCAATTACATTCAGTACTTC
cdr3_aa: CASSLEGSPNYIQYF
j_call: TRBJ2-4
v_call: TRBV5-1
cdr3_length: 15
clone_size: many
d_call: NA

cdr3_nt: TGTGCCAGCACTACTTCCGAGGGATCCTACTCCTACAATGAGCAGTTCTTC
cdr3_aa: CASTTSEGSYSYNEQFF
j_call: TRBJ2-1
v_call: TRBV6-1
cdr3_length: 17
clone_size: many
d_call: NA

cdr3_nt: TGCAGTGCCCGGGCCGGGACTAGCTTACCCCACTCCTACAATGAGCAGTTCTTC
cdr3_aa: CSARAGTSLPHSYNEQFF
j_call: TRBJ2-1
v_call: TRBV20-1
cdr3_length: 18
clone_size: NA
d_call: TRBD2

cdr3_nt: TGCAGTGCTAGAGCCATCTCCTACGAGCAGTACTTC
cdr3_aa: CSARAISYEQYF
j_call: TRBJ2-7
v_call: TRBV20-1
cdr3_length: 12
clone_size: few
d_call: NA

cdr3_nt: TGTGCCAGCAGCACAGAAACTAGTTACCCCCCTGAGACCCAGTACTTC
cdr3_aa: CASSTETSYPPETQYF
j_call: TRBJ2-5
v_call: TRBV6-1
cdr3_length: 16
clone_size: few
d_call: NA

cdr3_nt: TGCAGTGCTAGAACGTTGAGCTCCTACAATGAGCAGTTCTTC
cdr3_aa: CSARTLSSYNEQFF
j_call: TRBJ2-1
v_call: TRBV20-1
cdr3_length: 14
clone_size: many
d_call: NA

cdr3_nt: TGCAGCGTTGTAAAGTCGACAGCTCAAGAGACCCAGTACTTC
cdr3_aa: CSVVKSTAQETQYF
j_call: TRBJ2-5
v_call: TRBV29-1
cdr3_length: 14
clone_size: few
d_call: NA

cdr3_nt: TGTGCCAGCAGTGTCGGGCAGGGACCTAATGAAAAACTGTTTTTT
cdr3_aa: CASSVGQGPNEKLFF
j_call: TRBJ1-4
v_call: TRBV27
cdr3_length: 15
clone_size: NA
d_call: NA

cdr3_nt: TGTGCCAGCAGCCCCGTTCGGGTTACAGATACGCAGTATTTT
cdr3_aa: CASSPVRVTDTQYF
j_call: TRBJ2-3
v_call: TRBV7-2
cdr3_length: 14
clone_size: NA
d_call: NA

cdr3_nt: TGTGCCAGCAGCTCCCGGGACTCGGAAGAGACCCAGTACTTC
cdr3_aa: CASSSRDSEETQYF
j_call: TRBJ2-5
v_call: TRBV5-6
cdr3_length: 14
clone_size: NA
d_call: NA

cdr3_nt: TGTGCCAGCAGTGAAGGCGGACAGGGGGCGGGGGGCTACACCTTC
cdr3_aa: CASSEGGQGAGGYTF
j_call: TRBJ1-2
v_call: TRBV2
cdr3_length: 15
clone_size: NA
d_call: TRBD1

cdr3_nt: TGTGCCAGCAGTGAGTTGTCCAGATACACTGAAGCTTTCTTT
cdr3_aa: CASSELSRYTEAFF
j_call: TRBJ1-1
v_call: TRBV2
cdr3_length: 14
clone_size: few
d_call: NA

cdr3_nt: TGCAGTGCTAGACTCATAGGCTTAGCGGGAGCCTACAATGAGCAGTTCTTC
cdr3_aa: CSARLIGLAGAYNEQFF
j_call: TRBJ2-1
v_call: TRBV20-1
cdr3_length: 17
clone_size: few
d_call: TRBD2

cdr3_nt: TGTGCCAGCAGTGATGGACCGAACTCTGGGGCCAACGTCCTGACTTTC
cdr3_aa: CASSDGPNSGANVLTF
j_call: TRBJ2-6
v_call: TRBV2
cdr3_length: 16
clone_size: NA
d_call: NA

cdr3_nt: TGCGCCAGCAGTGAGTCCTTTTCCTCGACAGATACGCAGTATTTT
cdr3_aa: CASSESFSSTDTQYF
j_call: TRBJ2-3
v_call: TRBV10-2
cdr3_length: 15
clone_size: few
d_call: NA

cdr3_nt: TGTGCCAGCAGCAACCGCCGTGAGCAGTTCTTC
cdr3_aa: CASSNRREQFF
j_call: TRBJ2-1
v_call: TRBV21-1
cdr3_length: 11
clone_size: NA
d_call: NA

cdr3_nt: TGTGCCAGCAGTTACTCAGCGGACAATGAGCAGTTCTTC
cdr3_aa: CASSYSADNEQFF
j_call: TRBJ2-1
v_call: TRBV6-5
cdr3_length: 13
clone_size: NA
d_call: NA

cdr3_nt: TGTGCCAGCAGTGGTAGCGGAACCGGGGAGCTGTTTTTT
cdr3_aa: CASSGSGTGELFF
j_call: TRBJ2-2
v_call: TRBV25-1
cdr3_length: 13
clone_size: many
d_call: NA

cdr3_nt: TGTGCCAGCAGCCCCACAGGGGCATCTCAAGAGACCCAGTACTTC
cdr3_aa: CASSPTGASQETQYF
j_call: TRBJ2-5
v_call: TRBV6-1
cdr3_length: 15
clone_size: NA
d_call: TRBD1

cdr3_nt: TGTGCCAGTAGTACACTAGGGGCAGGGACTTATCAGCCCCAGCATTTT
cdr3_aa: CASSTLGAGTYQPQHF
j_call: TRBJ1-5
v_call: TRBV19
cdr3_length: 16
clone_size: few
d_call: NA

cdr3_nt: TGTGCCAGCAGCTTAGACGGACATAGCCGTGTCACAGATACGCAGTATTTT
cdr3_aa: CASSLDGHSRVTDTQYF
j_call: TRBJ2-3
v_call: TRBV11-2
cdr3_length: 17
clone_size: few
d_call: NA

cdr3_nt: TGTGCCATCAGTGCCGGGACAGGGGCTCTATTAAGCTCCTACGAGCAGTACTTC
cdr3_aa: CAISAGTGALLSSYEQYF
j_call: TRBJ2-7
v_call: TRBV10-3
cdr3_length: 18
clone_size: many
d_call: TRBD1

cdr3_nt: TGTGCCATCAGTGAGTCAGGGTTCTCCTACAATGAGCAGTTCTTC
cdr3_aa: CAISESGFSYNEQFF
j_call: TRBJ2-1
v_call: TRBV10-3
cdr3_length: 15
clone_size: once
d_call: NA

cdr3_nt: TGTGCCAGCTATCCCCTCAGCGGGAGTGAGCAGTACTTC
cdr3_aa: CASYPLSGSEQYF
j_call: TRBJ2-7
v_call: TRBV28
cdr3_length: 13
clone_size: few
d_call: TRBD2

cdr3_nt: TGTGCCAGCAGCTTCGGGACTAGCGGGAGGTACGAGCAGTACTTC
cdr3_aa: CASSFGTSGRYEQYF
j_call: TRBJ2-7
v_call: TRBV11-2
cdr3_length: 15
clone_size: NA
d_call: TRBD2

cdr3_nt: TGCAGTGCCGGCCAGGGCTCTGGCTACGAGCAGTACTTC
cdr3_aa: CSAGQGSGYEQYF
j_call: TRBJ2-7
v_call: TRBV20-1
cdr3_length: 13
clone_size: many
d_call: NA

cdr3_nt: TGTGCCAGCAGCTTTCGACAGGGGGCAAAGATCCACGAGCAGTACTTC
cdr3_aa: CASSFRQGAKIHEQYF
j_call: TRBJ2-7
v_call: TRBV5-6
cdr3_length: 16
clone_size: few
d_call: TRBD1

cdr3_nt: TGTGCCAGCAAGTCCTTTGGAGCCACAGATACGCAGTATTTT
cdr3_aa: CASKSFGATDTQYF
j_call: TRBJ2-3
v_call: TRBV27
cdr3_length: 14
clone_size: few
d_call: NA

cdr3_nt: TGTGCCAGCAGCTTAGAGCGGGGGAATTATCGCTACACCTTC
cdr3_aa: CASSLERGNYRYTF
j_call: TRBJ1-2
v_call: TRBV7-2
cdr3_length: 14
clone_size: NA
d_call: NA

cdr3_nt: TGTGCCAGCCAGGGACTAGCGGACTACGAGCAGTACTTC
cdr3_aa: CASQGLADYEQYF
j_call: TRBJ2-7
v_call: TRBV2
cdr3_length: 13
clone_size: few
d_call: TRBD2

cdr3_nt: TGTGCCAGCGAAGCGGGGTCTAGCGGGATGAATGAGCAGTTCTTC
cdr3_aa: CASEAGSSGMNEQFF
j_call: TRBJ2-1
v_call: TRBV6-2/TRBV6-3
cdr3_length: 15
clone_size: NA
d_call: TRBD2

cdr3_nt: TGCAGTGCTAGAGATCTGGGACTAGCGGGAGGGGATGAGCAGTTCTTC
cdr3_aa: CSARDLGLAGGDEQFF
j_call: TRBJ2-1
v_call: TRBV20-1
cdr3_length: 16
clone_size: NA
d_call: TRBD2

cdr3_nt: TGTGCCAGCTCACTTTCGCCCGGGACAATTGGTGTGGGGTACTTC
cdr3_aa: CASSLSPGTIGVGYF
j_call: TRBJ2-4
v_call: TRBV18
cdr3_length: 15
clone_size: NA
d_call: NA